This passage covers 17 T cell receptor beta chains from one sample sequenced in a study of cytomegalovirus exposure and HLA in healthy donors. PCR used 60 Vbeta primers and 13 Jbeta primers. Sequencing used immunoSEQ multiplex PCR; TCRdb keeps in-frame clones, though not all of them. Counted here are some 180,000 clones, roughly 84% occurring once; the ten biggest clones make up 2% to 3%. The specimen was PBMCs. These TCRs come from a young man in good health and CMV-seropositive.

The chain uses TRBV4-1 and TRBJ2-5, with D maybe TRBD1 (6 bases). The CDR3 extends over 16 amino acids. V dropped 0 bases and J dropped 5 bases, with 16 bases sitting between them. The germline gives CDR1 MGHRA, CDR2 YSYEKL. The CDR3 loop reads CASSQDLGRGWETQYF. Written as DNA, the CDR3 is TGCGCCAGCAGCCAAGATCTCGGCAGGGGTTGGGAGACCCAGTACTTC.

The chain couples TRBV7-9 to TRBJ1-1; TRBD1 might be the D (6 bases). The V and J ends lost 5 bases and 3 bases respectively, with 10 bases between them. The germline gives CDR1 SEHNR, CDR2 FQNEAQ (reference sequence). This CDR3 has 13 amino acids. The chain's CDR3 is CASSPTGYTEAFF. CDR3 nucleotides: TGTGCCAGCAGCCCTACAGGGTACACTGAAGCTTTCTTT.

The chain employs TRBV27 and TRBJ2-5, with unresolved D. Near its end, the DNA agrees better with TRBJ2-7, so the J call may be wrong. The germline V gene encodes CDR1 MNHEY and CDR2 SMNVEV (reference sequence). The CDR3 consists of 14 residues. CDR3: CASSLSWASYEQYF. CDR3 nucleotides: TGTGCCAGCAGTTTAAGTTGGGCCAGCTACGAGCAGTACTTC.

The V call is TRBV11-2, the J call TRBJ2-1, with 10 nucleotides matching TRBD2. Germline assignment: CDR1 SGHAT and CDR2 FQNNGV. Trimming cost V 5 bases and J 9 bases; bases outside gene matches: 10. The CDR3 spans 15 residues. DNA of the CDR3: TGTGCCAGCAGCCCTACTAGCGGGAAATTGGCTGAGCAGTTCTTC. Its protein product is CASSPTSGKLAEQFF.

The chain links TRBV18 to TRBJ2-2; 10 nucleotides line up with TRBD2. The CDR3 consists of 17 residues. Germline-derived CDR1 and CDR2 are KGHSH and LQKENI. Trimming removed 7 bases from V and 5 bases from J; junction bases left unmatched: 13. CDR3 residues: CASYLTGTSVSTGELFF. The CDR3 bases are TGTGCCAGCTACCTAACCGGGACTAGCGTATCAACCGGGGAGCTGTTTTTT.

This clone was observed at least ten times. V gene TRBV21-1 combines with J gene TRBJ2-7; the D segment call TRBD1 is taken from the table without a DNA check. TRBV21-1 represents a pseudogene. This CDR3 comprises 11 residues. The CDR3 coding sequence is TGTGCCATGCCGCATGGGGCAGAGCAGTACTTC. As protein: CAMPHGAEQYF.

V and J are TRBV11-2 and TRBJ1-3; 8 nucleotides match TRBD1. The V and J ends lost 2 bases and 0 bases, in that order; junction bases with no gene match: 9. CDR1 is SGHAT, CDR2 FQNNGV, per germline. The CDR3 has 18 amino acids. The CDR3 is CASSLLPTGGSSGNTIYF. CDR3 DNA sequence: TGTGCCAGCAGCTTATTACCCACAGGGGGTAGCTCTGGAAACACCATATATTTT.

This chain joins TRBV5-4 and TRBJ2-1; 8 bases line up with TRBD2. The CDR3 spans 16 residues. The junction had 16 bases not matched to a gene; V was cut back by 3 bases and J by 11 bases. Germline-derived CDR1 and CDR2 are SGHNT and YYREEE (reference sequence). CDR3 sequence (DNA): TGTGCCAGCAGCTCCGTAGGTAGCGGGGCCATAAGTAAGCAGTTCTTC. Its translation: CASSSVGSGAISKQFF. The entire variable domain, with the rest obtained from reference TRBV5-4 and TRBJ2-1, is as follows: ETGVTQSPTHLIKTRGQQVTLRCSSQSGHNTVSWYQQALGQGPQFIFQYYREEENGRGNFPPRFSGLQFPNYSSELNVNALELDDSALYLCASSSVGSGAISKQFFGPGTRLTVL.

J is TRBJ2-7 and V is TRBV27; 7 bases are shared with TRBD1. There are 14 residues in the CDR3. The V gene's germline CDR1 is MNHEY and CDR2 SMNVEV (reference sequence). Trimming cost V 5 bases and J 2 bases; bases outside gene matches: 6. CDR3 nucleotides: TGTGCCAGCAGTACCGGGACAGAAACCTACGAGCAGTACTTC. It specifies CASSTGTETYEQYF.

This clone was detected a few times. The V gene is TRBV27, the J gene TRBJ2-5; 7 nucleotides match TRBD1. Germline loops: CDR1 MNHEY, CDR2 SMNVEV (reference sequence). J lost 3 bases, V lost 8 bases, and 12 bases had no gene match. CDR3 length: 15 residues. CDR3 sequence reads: CASGKLTGAKETQYF. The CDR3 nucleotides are TGTGCCAGCGGGAAGTTAACAGGGGCAAAAGAGACCCAGTACTTC.

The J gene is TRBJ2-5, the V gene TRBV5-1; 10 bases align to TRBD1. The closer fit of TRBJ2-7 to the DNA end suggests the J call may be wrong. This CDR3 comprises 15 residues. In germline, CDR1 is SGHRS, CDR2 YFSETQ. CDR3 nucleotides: TGCGCCAGCAGCTCTCGGGACAGGGGCCTTTACGAGCAGTACTTC. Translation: CASSSRDRGLYEQYF.

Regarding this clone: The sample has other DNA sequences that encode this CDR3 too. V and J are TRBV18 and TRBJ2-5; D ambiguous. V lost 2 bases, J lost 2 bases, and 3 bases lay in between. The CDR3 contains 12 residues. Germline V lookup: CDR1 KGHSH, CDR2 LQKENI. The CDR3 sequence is CASSPIQETQYF. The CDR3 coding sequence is TGTGCCAGCTCACCAATACAAGAGACCCAGTACTTC.

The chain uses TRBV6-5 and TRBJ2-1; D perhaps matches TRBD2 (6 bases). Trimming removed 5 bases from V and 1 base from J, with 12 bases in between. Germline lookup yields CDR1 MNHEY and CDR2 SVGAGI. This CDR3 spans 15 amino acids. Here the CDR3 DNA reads TGTGCCAGCAGTCCGGGGACTGAATCCTACAATGAGCAGTTCTTC. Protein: CASSPGTESYNEQFF.

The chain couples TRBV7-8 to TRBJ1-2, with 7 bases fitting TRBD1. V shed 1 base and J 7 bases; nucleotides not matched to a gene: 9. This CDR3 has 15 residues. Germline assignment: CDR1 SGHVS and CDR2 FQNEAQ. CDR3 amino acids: CASSLGGQNSGGYTF. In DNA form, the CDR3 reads TGTGCCAGCAGCTTAGGGGGACAGAATTCGGGTGGCTACACCTTC.

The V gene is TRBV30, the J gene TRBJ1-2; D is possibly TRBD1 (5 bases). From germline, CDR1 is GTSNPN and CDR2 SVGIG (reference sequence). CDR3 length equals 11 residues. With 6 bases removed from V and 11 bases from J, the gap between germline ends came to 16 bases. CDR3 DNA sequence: TGTGCCTGCCTCATGGGCAGGGTGTACACCTTC. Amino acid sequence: CACLMGRVYTF. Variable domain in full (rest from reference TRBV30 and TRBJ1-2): SQTIHQWPATLVQPVGSPLSLECTVEGTSNPNLYWYRQAAGRGLQLLFYSVGIGQISSEVPQNLSASRPQDRQFILSSKKLLLSDSGFYLCACLMGRVYTFGSGTRLTVV.

The DNA for the CDR3 is TGTGCCAGCAGCTTGGTCGGGACTAGCATTCGGAACGGGGAGCTGTTTTTT. It codes for CASSLVGTSIRNGELFF. The chain joins TRBV11-2 to TRBJ2-2; 9 bases map to TRBD2. The length of the CDR3 is 17 residues. J lost 7 bases, V lost 3 bases, and 12 bases had no gene match. Germline CDR1 SGHAT, CDR2 FQNNGV.

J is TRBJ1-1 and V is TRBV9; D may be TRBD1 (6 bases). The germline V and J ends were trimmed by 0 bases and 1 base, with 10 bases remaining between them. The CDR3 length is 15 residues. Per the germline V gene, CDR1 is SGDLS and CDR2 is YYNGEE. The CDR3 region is CASSVDTGTNTEAFF. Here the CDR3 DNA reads TGTGCCAGCAGCGTAGACACAGGGACGAACACTGAAGCTTTCTTT.